This T cell receptor beta chain comes out of a study of T cells in Graves' hyperthyroidism and ophthalmopathy. Amplification targeted TCR beta CDR3 regions from RNA transcripts. The primer set for the first-round RT-PCR of the TCR CDR3 was HTBI. TCRdb re-called the multiplex PCR reads with MiXCR, one entry per CDR3 protein. The table has some 92,000 distinct CDR3 sequences, 35% to 45% seen once; the top ten hold 9.5% to 13%. Overall study results and limits: Blood also held most thyroid clonotypes expanded beyond 0.001.

Germline-derived CDR1 and CDR2 are SGHNT and YYREEE (reference sequence). The CDR3 has 15 amino acids. Hyperthyroidism of Graves' type that showed no ophthalmopathy progression within 18 months was stable. Thyroid ultrasound and orbital computed tomography, with clinical symptoms and serum thyroxine and TRAb, informed diagnoses. With respect to this clonotype: Its antigen is undetermined. The junction departs from the called germline gene at one end, perhaps through a read error.

The sequence was collected from a young woman with Graves' hyperthyroidism. Material: peripheral blood or thyroid tissue (not recorded which). The chain has TRBV5-4 and TRBJ2-7; no firm D call. The CDR3 is CASSLMTGGPYVQYF. CDR3 bases: TGTGCCAGCAGCTTAATGACCGGTGGCCCCTACGTGCAGTACTTC.